These T cell receptor beta chains were read from a single sample in a study of technical replicates of blood from a handful of donors. Sequencing used immunoSEQ multiplex PCR; TCRdb keeps in-frame clones, though not all of them. The table records about 80,000 clones, 95% to 98% of them present only once. The sample was T cells isolated from PBMCs. All receptors derive from a human donor in good health. Each CDR3 is given with its conserved first and last residue. Each record gives: D gene, J gene, V gene, clone size, CDR3 length, CDR3 protein, CDR3 DNA. A D gene is named only where the DNA matches it firmly. Clone size is shown for a subset of rows, as once, few, many or a class of expanded clone.

d_gene: TRBD2; j_gene: TRBJ2-3; v_gene: TRBV5-4; abundance: NA; len: 20; CDR3aa: CASSLARAGGGLILTDTQYF; CDR3nt: TGTGCCAGCAGCTTGGCCAGGGCGGGAGGGGGTTTAATTCTAACAGATACGCAGTATTTT
d_gene: TRBD1; j_gene: TRBJ2-2; v_gene: TRBV6-1; abundance: NA; len: 13; CDR3aa: CASSEYRGRELFF; CDR3nt: TGTGCCAGCAGTGAATACAGGGGCCGGGAGCTGTTTTTT
d_gene: TRBD2; j_gene: TRBJ2-5; v_gene: TRBV6-1; abundance: NA; len: 13; CDR3aa: CASSRREWETQYF; CDR3nt: TGTGCCAGCAGTCGGCGGGAGTGGGAGACCCAGTACTTC
d_gene: TRBD2; j_gene: TRBJ2-1; v_gene: TRBV11-2; abundance: NA; len: 16; CDR3aa: CASRGLAGSSYNEQFF; CDR3nt: TGTGCCAGCAGAGGACTAGCGGGTAGCTCCTACAATGAGCAGTTCTTC
d_gene: NA; j_gene: TRBJ2-3; v_gene: TRBV9; abundance: NA; len: 13; CDR3aa: CASSVLLTDTQYF; CDR3nt: TGTGCCAGCAGCGTACTCCTCACAGATACGCAGTATTTT
d_gene: NA; j_gene: TRBJ2-5; v_gene: TRBV5-4; abundance: NA; len: 14; CDR3aa: CASSFRGGEETQYF; CDR3nt: TGTGCCAGCAGCTTTAGAGGGGGAGAAGAGACCCAGTACTTC
d_gene: NA; j_gene: TRBJ1-2; v_gene: TRBV5-4; abundance: NA; len: 13; CDR3aa: CASSLGQEDGYTF; CDR3nt: TGTGCCAGCAGCTTGGGACAGGAGGACGGCTACACCTTC
d_gene: TRBD2; j_gene: TRBJ2-1; v_gene: TRBV10-3; abundance: NA; len: 14; CDR3aa: CAISGTSVYNEQFF; CDR3nt: TGTGCCATCAGTGGGACTAGCGTTTACAATGAGCAGTTCTTC
d_gene: TRBD1; j_gene: TRBJ1-1; v_gene: TRBV11-2; abundance: NA; len: 16; CDR3aa: CASSFTPGQGNTEAFF; CDR3nt: TGTGCCAGCAGCTTTACGCCGGGACAGGGGAACACTGAAGCTTTCTTT
d_gene: NA; j_gene: TRBJ1-1; v_gene: TRBV11-2; abundance: once; len: 12; CDR3aa: CASSPMTGEAFF; CDR3nt: TGTGCCAGCAGTCCGATGACGGGTGAAGCTTTCTTT
d_gene: NA; j_gene: TRBJ1-6; v_gene: TRBV7-6; abundance: once; len: 12; CDR3aa: CASSARSSPLHF; CDR3nt: TGTGCCAGCAGCGCACGGAGCTCACCCCTCCACTTT
d_gene: NA; j_gene: TRBJ1-1; v_gene: TRBV12-5; abundance: NA; len: 12; CDR3aa: CASGQYNTEAFF; CDR3nt: TGTGCTAGTGGCCAGTATAACACTGAAGCTTTCTTT
d_gene: TRBD1; j_gene: TRBJ1-1; v_gene: TRBV19; abundance: NA; len: 13; CDR3aa: CASSTARQGEAFF; CDR3nt: TGTGCCAGTAGTACAGCCCGACAGGGTGAAGCTTTCTTT
d_gene: TRBD2; j_gene: TRBJ2-7; v_gene: TRBV4-1; abundance: NA; len: 16; CDR3aa: CASSQDNLGLVYEQYF; CDR3nt: TGCGCCAGCAGCCAAGATAACTTAGGACTAGTGTACGAGCAGTACTTC
d_gene: NA; j_gene: TRBJ2-2; v_gene: TRBV4-2; abundance: NA; len: 17; CDR3aa: CASSQRSLDSWTGELFF; CDR3nt: TGTGCCAGCAGCCAAAGATCCCTTGACAGTTGGACCGGGGAGCTGTTTTTT
d_gene: TRBD1; j_gene: TRBJ2-5; v_gene: TRBV7-9; abundance: NA; len: 18; CDR3aa: CASSLGWDRKISQETQYF; CDR3nt: TGTGCCAGCAGCTTAGGGTGGGACAGAAAAATATCGCAAGAGACCCAGTACTTC
d_gene: TRBD1; j_gene: TRBJ2-4; v_gene: TRBV5-5; abundance: NA; len: 16; CDR3aa: CASSLPLDRVGNIQYF; CDR3nt: TGTGCCAGCAGCTTGCCCCTGGACAGGGTGGGAAACATTCAGTACTTC
d_gene: TRBD1; j_gene: TRBJ2-7; v_gene: TRBV11-3; abundance: NA; len: 16; CDR3aa: CASSVQNWDSSYEQYF; CDR3nt: TGTGCCAGCAGCGTCCAAAATTGGGACAGTTCCTACGAGCAGTACTTC
d_gene: TRBD1; j_gene: TRBJ2-7; v_gene: TRBV9; abundance: once; len: 14; CDR3aa: CASAPGTGGYEQYF; CDR3nt: TGTGCCAGCGCTCCCGGGACAGGTGGTTACGAGCAGTACTTC
d_gene: TRBD1; j_gene: TRBJ1-5; v_gene: TRBV6-1; abundance: NA; len: 15; CDR3aa: CASGPQGGSNQPQHF; CDR3nt: TGTGCCAGCGGACCACAGGGGGGGAGCAATCAGCCCCAGCATTTT
d_gene: NA; j_gene: TRBJ2-6; v_gene: TRBV27; abundance: NA; len: 15; CDR3aa: CASRQKGAGANVLTF; CDR3nt: TGTGCCAGCAGGCAGAAGGGGGCTGGGGCCAACGTCCTGACTTTC
d_gene: NA; j_gene: TRBJ2-2; v_gene: TRBV27; abundance: NA; len: 15; CDR3aa: CASSFHREPTGELFF; CDR3nt: TGTGCCAGCAGTTTCCACAGGGAACCCACCGGGGAGCTGTTTTTT
d_gene: NA; j_gene: TRBJ2-2; v_gene: TRBV9; abundance: NA; len: 14; CDR3aa: CASSVDPSTGELFF; CDR3nt: TGTGCCAGCAGCGTAGATCCCTCCACCGGGGAGCTGTTTTTT
d_gene: TRBD2; j_gene: TRBJ2-7; v_gene: TRBV9; abundance: NA; len: 17; CDR3aa: CASSVVQGGRPSYEQYF; CDR3nt: TGTGCCAGCAGCGTAGTACAGGGCGGGAGGCCGTCCTACGAGCAGTACTTC
d_gene: TRBD1; j_gene: TRBJ1-1; v_gene: TRBV5-1; abundance: NA; len: 15; CDR3aa: CASSPGTGVPTEAFF; CDR3nt: TGCGCCAGCAGCCCGGGGACAGGGGTACCCACTGAAGCTTTCTTT
d_gene: NA; j_gene: TRBJ1-2; v_gene: TRBV10-3; abundance: NA; len: 14; CDR3aa: CAISVAGDRRGYTF; CDR3nt: TGTGCCATCAGTGTCGCAGGGGACCGGAGAGGCTACACCTTC
d_gene: NA; j_gene: TRBJ1-1; v_gene: TRBV6-1; abundance: NA; len: 19; CDR3aa: CASSVLSTGTTSMNTEAFF; CDR3nt: TGTGCCAGCAGTGTTCTCTCCACCGGGACAACCTCTATGAACACTGAAGCTTTCTTT
d_gene: NA; j_gene: TRBJ2-5; v_gene: TRBV5-1; abundance: NA; len: 17; CDR3aa: CASSLVNWDSSRETQYF; CDR3nt: TGCGCCAGCAGCTTGGTTAATTGGGACTCCTCTAGAGAGACCCAGTACTTC
d_gene: NA; j_gene: TRBJ1-2; v_gene: TRBV5-1; abundance: NA; len: 14; CDR3aa: CASSLLGAEEGYTF; CDR3nt: TGCGCCAGCAGCTTGCTAGGCGCCGAGGAGGGCTACACCTTC
d_gene: NA; j_gene: TRBJ1-1; v_gene: TRBV15; abundance: once; len: 14; CDR3aa: CATSRDASTGLAFF; CDR3nt: TGTGCCACCAGCAGAGATGCGAGTACAGGGTTAGCTTTCTTT
d_gene: NA; j_gene: TRBJ1-3; v_gene: TRBV6-6; abundance: NA; len: 15; CDR3aa: CASSSPGSSGNTIYF; CDR3nt: TGTGCCAGCAGCTCCCCCGGGAGCTCTGGAAACACCATATATTTT
d_gene: NA; j_gene: TRBJ2-7; v_gene: TRBV7-2; abundance: NA; len: 13; CDR3aa: CASSLEQIYEQYF; CDR3nt: TGTGCCAGCAGCTTAGAACAGATCTACGAGCAGTACTTC
d_gene: TRBD1; j_gene: TRBJ1-2; v_gene: TRBV28; abundance: NA; len: 14; CDR3aa: CASNQKQGGEGYTF; CDR3nt: TGTGCCAGCAACCAAAAACAGGGGGGAGAGGGCTACACCTTC
d_gene: NA; j_gene: TRBJ1-5; v_gene: TRBV7-9; abundance: NA; len: 13; CDR3aa: CASSLKGDQPQHF; CDR3nt: TGTGCCAGCAGCTTAAAGGGGGACCAGCCCCAGCATTTT
d_gene: NA; j_gene: TRBJ2-4; v_gene: TRBV28; abundance: NA; len: 13; CDR3aa: CASSFPILNIQYF; CDR3nt: TGTGCCAGCAGTTTCCCCATACTAAACATTCAGTACTTC
d_gene: NA; j_gene: TRBJ2-7; v_gene: TRBV27; abundance: NA; len: 13; CDR3aa: CASSSPLNYEQYF; CDR3nt: TGTGCCAGCAGTTCCCCACTAAACTACGAGCAGTACTTC
d_gene: TRBD2; j_gene: TRBJ2-1; v_gene: TRBV11-2; abundance: NA; len: 12; CDR3aa: CASSWGGREQFF; CDR3nt: TGTGCCAGCAGCTGGGGGGGACGTGAGCAGTTCTTC
d_gene: TRBD2; j_gene: TRBJ2-7; v_gene: TRBV11-2; abundance: NA; len: 15; CDR3aa: CASSALGISGRDHSF; CDR3nt: TGTGCCAGCAGTGCATTGGGGATTAGCGGGAGAGACCATTCATTC
d_gene: TRBD2; j_gene: TRBJ2-7; v_gene: TRBV5-1; abundance: NA; len: 15; CDR3aa: CASRRSGLADYEQYF; CDR3nt: TGCGCCAGCAGGAGGTCGGGACTAGCGGACTACGAGCAGTACTTC
d_gene: NA; j_gene: TRBJ2-6; v_gene: TRBV7-8; abundance: NA; len: 17; CDR3aa: CASSVDRISSGANVLTF; CDR3nt: TGTGCCAGCAGCGTAGACAGGATTAGCTCTGGGGCCAACGTCCTGACTTTC
d_gene: NA; j_gene: TRBJ1-3; v_gene: TRBV7-6; abundance: NA; len: 13; CDR3aa: CASSLEARNTIYF; CDR3nt: TGTGCCAGCAGCTTAGAAGCTAGAAACACCATATATTTT
d_gene: TRBD1; j_gene: TRBJ1-2; v_gene: TRBV5-6; abundance: NA; len: 12; CDR3aa: CASNRQGHGYTF; CDR3nt: TGTGCCAGCAACCGACAGGGGCATGGCTACACCTTC
d_gene: TRBD2; j_gene: TRBJ2-5; v_gene: TRBV5-1; abundance: NA; len: 17; CDR3aa: CASSLTASGGNQETQYF; CDR3nt: TGCGCCAGCAGCTTGACGGCTAGCGGGGGGAACCAAGAGACCCAGTACTTC
d_gene: NA; j_gene: TRBJ1-1; v_gene: TRBV2; abundance: NA; len: 16; CDR3aa: CASSETVTRTNTEAFF; CDR3nt: TGTGCCAGCAGTGAGACGGTGACGAGGACTAACACTGAAGCTTTCTTT
d_gene: NA; j_gene: TRBJ2-5; v_gene: TRBV5-8; abundance: NA; len: 14; CDR3aa: CASSRGAGIKTQYF; CDR3nt: TGTGCCAGCAGCCGGGGGGCCGGGATAAAGACCCAGTACTTC
d_gene: NA; j_gene: TRBJ2-3; v_gene: TRBV28; abundance: NA; len: 15; CDR3aa: CASSFLTGRTDTQYF; CDR3nt: TGTGCCAGCAGTTTCCTAACAGGACGCACAGATACGCAGTATTTT
d_gene: TRBD1; j_gene: TRBJ1-5; v_gene: TRBV9; abundance: NA; len: 16; CDR3aa: CASSVGTGPPNQPQHF; CDR3nt: TGTGCCAGCAGCGTAGGGACAGGGCCCCCCAATCAGCCCCAGCATTTT
d_gene: TRBD2; j_gene: TRBJ2-3; v_gene: TRBV10-2; abundance: NA; len: 17; CDR3aa: CASGGLAGVGGTDTQYF; CDR3nt: TGCGCCAGCGGGGGACTAGCGGGAGTTGGAGGCACAGATACGCAGTATTTT
d_gene: NA; j_gene: TRBJ1-5; v_gene: TRBV19; abundance: few; len: 15; CDR3aa: CASSIGQVSNQPQHF; CDR3nt: TGTGCCAGTAGTATAGGACAGGTTAGCAATCAGCCCCAGCATTTT
d_gene: NA; j_gene: TRBJ2-7; v_gene: TRBV30; abundance: once; len: 12; CDR3aa: CAWGQRRYEQYF; CDR3nt: TGTGCCTGGGGACAGCGGCGCTACGAGCAGTACTTC
d_gene: TRBD1; j_gene: TRBJ1-5; v_gene: TRBV28; abundance: NA; len: 13; CDR3aa: CASRTGGTQPQHF; CDR3nt: TGTGCCAGCAGGACAGGGGGGACTCAGCCCCAGCATTTT
d_gene: TRBD1; j_gene: TRBJ1-2; v_gene: TRBV4-1; abundance: NA; len: 15; CDR3aa: CASSQFMGQGYGYTF; CDR3nt: TGCGCCAGCAGCCAGTTTATGGGACAGGGGTATGGCTACACCTTC
d_gene: NA; j_gene: TRBJ2-7; v_gene: TRBV19; abundance: NA; len: 13; CDR3aa: CASSWTDSYEQYF; CDR3nt: TGTGCCAGTAGTTGGACAGACTCCTACGAGCAGTACTTC
d_gene: NA; j_gene: TRBJ2-2; v_gene: TRBV18; abundance: few; len: 15; CDR3aa: CASSPFSEVAGELFF; CDR3nt: TGTGCCAGCTCCCCCTTCTCTGAAGTAGCCGGGGAGCTGTTTTTT
d_gene: TRBD1; j_gene: TRBJ2-3; v_gene: TRBV5-4; abundance: once; len: 13; CDR3aa: CASSTGDRDTQYF; CDR3nt: TGTGCCAGCTCGACAGGGGATCGAGATACGCAGTATTTT
d_gene: NA; j_gene: TRBJ2-7; v_gene: TRBV7-2; abundance: once; len: 16; CDR3aa: CASSHRGSGLRYEQYF; CDR3nt: TGTGCCAGCAGCCACCGGGGTAGCGGTCTCCGGTACGAGCAGTACTTC
d_gene: NA; j_gene: TRBJ2-5; v_gene: TRBV28; abundance: NA; len: 17; CDR3aa: CASSPKYPVGARETQYF; CDR3nt: TGTGCCAGCAGCCCCAAATACCCCGTGGGGGCAAGGGAGACCCAGTACTTC